The sequence of this T cell receptor (beta chain) was determined in a study of metastatic and nonmetastatic thyroid tumors. Study background: The comparison covered peripheral blood and tumor or nodule tissue in malignant and benign thyroid patients.

This clone has at least ten counts. MiXCR re-clonotyped the PCR reads for TCRdb. This table has approximately 35,000 clones, 11% appearing once. All patients reached thyroid surgery having received no treatment beforehand. The CDR3 is made up of 14 amino acids. The germline V and J ends were trimmed by 2 bases and 4 bases, with 12 bases remaining between them. Germline V gene data show CDR1 as SGHTA and CDR2 as FQGNSA. The receptor comes from a female donor with papillary thyroid cancer or a benign thyroid nodule (not recorded which). Some clones in this sample may be carry-over from other donors' samples. The V call is TRBV7-2, the J call TRBJ2-7; weak D call: TRBD2 (6 bases). The specimen sequenced was blood. The CDR3 reads CASSLRSGPYEQYF. CDR3 in DNA: TGTGCCAGCAGCTTACGGAGCGGGCCTTACGAGCAGTACTTC. Based on the CDR3 plus reference TRBV7-2 and TRBJ2-7, the full variable domain is GAGVSQSPSNKVTEKGKDVELRCDPISGHTALYWYRQSLGQGLEFLIYFQGNSAPDKSGLPSDRFSAERTGGSVSTLTIQRTQQEDSAVYLCASSLRSGPYEQYFGPGTRLTVT.